This T cell receptor (beta chain) was found in a study of OX40 agonist ivuxolimab in advanced cancers. Overall study: Patients got intravenous ivuxolimab at 0.01 to 10 mg/kg every 2 weeks. Three patients showed partial responses: one hepatocellular carcinoma and two cutaneous melanoma cases.

The protocol was immunoSEQ multiplex PCR, while the TCRdb copy is restricted to in-frame clones and leaves out a portion. The repertoire holds roughly 93,000 clones, with roughly 80% as singletons. This CDR3 comprises 12 residues. Germline V gives CDR1 MNHNY, CDR2 SVGAGI (reference sequence). Trimming pared 4 bases from V and 2 bases from J, leaving 2 bases between. The rearrangement links TRBV6-6 to TRBJ2-2; no definite D call. The clonotype was recovered from an adult with an advanced solid tumor such as melanoma, head and neck, liver or kidney cancer. The source material was CD4+ or CD8+ T cells sorted from blood, sampled in a trial of the OX40 agonist ivuxolimab. The CDR3 protein is CASSFNTGELFF. The CDR3 DNA is TGTGCCAGCAGTTTCAACACCGGGGAGCTGTTTTTT.